A single sample is the source of the 6 T cell receptor beta chains below, sequenced in a study of blood T cell repertoires in COVID-19. Clones were sequenced by immunoSEQ multiplex PCR, and TCRdb holds only the in-frame ones, with some missing. This repertoire shows some 260,000 clones, approximately 84% found once; its top ten account for about 1.6%. Sequencing input: PBMCs or T cells enriched from blood (not recorded which). These receptors were collected from a man aged 40-49 years who had recovered from COVID-19.

This clone occurred once. The gene calls are TRBV11-3 and TRBJ2-7, with 9 bases lining up with TRBD1. Germline loops: CDR1 SGHNT, CDR2 YENEEA. Unmatched junction bases numbered 12, after V lost 5 bases and J lost 7 bases. CDR3 size: 15 residues. CDR3 nucleotides: TGTGCCAGCAGCCAGGGACAGGGATTCTCGAGTGAGCAGTACTTC. Its translation is CASSQGQGFSSEQYF.

This rearrangement joins TRBV5-4 to TRBJ2-2; 8 bases agree with TRBD1. V gave up 0 bases and J gave up 1 base; unmatched junction bases: 2. The CDR3 is 16 residues long. Germline V CDR1 and CDR2: SGHNT, YYREEE (reference sequence). This chain's CDR3 is CASSLVGQGNTGELFF. CDR3 DNA sequence: TGTGCCAGCAGCTTGGTTGGACAGGGGAACACCGGGGAGCTGTTTTTT.

Worth noting for this clone: The same CDR3 arises from other DNA sequences in this sample as well. V gene TRBV2 combines with J gene TRBJ2-7; D unresolved. CDR1 is SNHLY and CDR2 is FYNNEI in the germline V gene. CDR3 length: 11 residues. Trimming left V 3 bases short and J 3 bases short, with 3 bases between. DNA for the CDR3: TGTGCCAGCAGTGATAACTACGAGCAGTACTTC. It codes for CASSDNYEQYF. The whole variable domain, remainder taken from reference TRBV2 and TRBJ2-7, is EPEVTQTPSHQVTQMGQEVILRCVPISNHLYFYWYRQILGQKVEFLVSFYNNEISEKSEIFDDQFSVERPDGSNFTLKIRSTKLEDSAMYFCASSDNYEQYFGPGTRLTVT.

This clone has just a few counts. The chain couples TRBV19 to TRBJ1-6, with 9 bases identical to TRBD1. The germline V gene encodes CDR1 LNHDA and CDR2 SQIVND (reference sequence). The junction had 10 bases not matched to a gene; V was cut back by 10 bases and J by 9 bases. The CDR3 runs 14 residues. The CDR3 DNA is TGTGCCACCTCGCAGACAGGGGGTGTTTCACCCCTCCACTTT. It codes for CATSQTGGVSPLHF. The full variable domain, with the rest looked up from reference TRBV19 and TRBJ1-6, is DGGITQSPKYLFRKEGQNVTLSCEQNLNHDAMYWYRQDPGQGLRLIYYSQIVNDFQKGDIAEGYSVSREKKESFPLTVTSAQKNPTAFYLCATSQTGGVSPLHFGNGTRLTVT.

This chain joins TRBV6-5 and TRBJ2-3, with 7 bases identical to TRBD1. The germline V gene has CDR1 MNHEY and CDR2 SVGAGI. Trimming removed 7 bases from V and 2 bases from J; junction bases left unmatched: 9. This CDR3 region has 15 residues. The CDR3 region is CASTPPQGDTDTQYF. The CDR3 DNA reads as TGTGCCAGCACCCCCCCCCAGGGGGACACAGATACGCAGTATTTT.

The DNA of the CDR3 is TGTGCCAGTAGTATGAACCGGGACAGCGTCTACGAGCAGTACTTC. It encodes CASSMNRDSVYEQYF. The chain has TRBV19 and TRBJ2-7; TRBD1 aligns across 7 bases. V trimming: 3 bases; J trimming: 3 bases; junction bases outside the gene matches: 8. The germline V gene encodes CDR1 LNHDA and CDR2 SQIVND (reference sequence). The CDR3 contains 15 residues.